Below, one T cell receptor (beta chain) is given with its context. This sample was included in a study of blood T cell repertoires in COVID-19. Looking at the study overall: COVID-19 samples collected from the United States, Italy and Spain covered acute and convalescent phases. Nucleic acid was either cDNA or gDNA, and it came from T cells, B-cell-depleted T cells, or PBMCs.

Original processing notes: For nucleated cells, counts were estimated from reference gene primer amplification. Produced via immunoSEQ multiplex PCR; TCRdb's table is partial and in-frame only. Clone size and the V and J calls come from that table; the DNA yielded D and trimming. The table includes roughly 380,000 clones, 75% to 90% detected once. Trimming took 1 base from V and 0 from J, leaving 6 bases between them. The germline gives CDR1 LNHDA, CDR2 SQIVND (reference sequence). The CDR3 is 14 amino acids. The chain recombines TRBV19 with TRBJ1-1; D ambiguous. Specimen: peripheral blood. This clonotype was obtained from a woman aged 18-30 years with acute or convalescent COVID-19. In DNA form, the CDR3 reads TGTGCCAGTAGTATAGGCTCTATGAACACTGAAGCTTTCTTT. Its translation: CASSIGSMNTEAFF.